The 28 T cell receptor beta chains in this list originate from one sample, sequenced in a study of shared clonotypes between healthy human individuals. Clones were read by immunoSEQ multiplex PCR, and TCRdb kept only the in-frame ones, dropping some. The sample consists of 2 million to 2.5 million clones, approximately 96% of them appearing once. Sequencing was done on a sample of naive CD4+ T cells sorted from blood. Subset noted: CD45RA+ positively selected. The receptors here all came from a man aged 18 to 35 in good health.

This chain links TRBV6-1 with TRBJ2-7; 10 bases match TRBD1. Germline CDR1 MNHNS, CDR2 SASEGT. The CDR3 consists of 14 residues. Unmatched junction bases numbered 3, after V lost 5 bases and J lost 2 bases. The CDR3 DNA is TGTGCCAGCAGTCGGGGGACAGGGGCCTACGAGCAGTACTTC. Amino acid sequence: CASSRGTGAYEQYF.

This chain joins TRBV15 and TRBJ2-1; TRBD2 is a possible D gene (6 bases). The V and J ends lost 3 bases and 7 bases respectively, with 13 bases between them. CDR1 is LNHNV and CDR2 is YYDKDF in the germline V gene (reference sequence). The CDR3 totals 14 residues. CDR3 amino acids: CATSSSTRGNEQFF. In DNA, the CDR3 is TGTGCCACCAGCAGCTCTACCCGGGGGAATGAGCAGTTCTTC.

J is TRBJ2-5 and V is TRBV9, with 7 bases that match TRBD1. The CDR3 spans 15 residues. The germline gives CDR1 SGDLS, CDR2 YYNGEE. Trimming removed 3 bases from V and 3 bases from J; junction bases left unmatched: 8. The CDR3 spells CASSAGQVGKETQYF. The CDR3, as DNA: TGTGCCAGCAGCGCCGGACAGGTTGGGAAAGAGACCCAGTACTTC.

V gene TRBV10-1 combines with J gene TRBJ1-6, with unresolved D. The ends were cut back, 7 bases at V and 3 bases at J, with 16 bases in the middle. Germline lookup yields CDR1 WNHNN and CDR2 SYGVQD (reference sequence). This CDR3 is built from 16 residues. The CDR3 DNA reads TGCGCCAGCATCTATCGGGGAGGGTACTATAATTCACCCCTCCACTTT. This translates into CASIYRGGYYNSPLHF.

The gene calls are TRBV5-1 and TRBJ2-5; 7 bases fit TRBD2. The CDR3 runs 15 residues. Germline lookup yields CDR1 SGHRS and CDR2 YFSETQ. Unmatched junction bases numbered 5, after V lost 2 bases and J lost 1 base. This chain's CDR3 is CASSFPGTIQETQYF. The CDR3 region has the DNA TGCGCCAGCAGCTTTCCCGGGACTATCCAAGAGACCCAGTACTTC.

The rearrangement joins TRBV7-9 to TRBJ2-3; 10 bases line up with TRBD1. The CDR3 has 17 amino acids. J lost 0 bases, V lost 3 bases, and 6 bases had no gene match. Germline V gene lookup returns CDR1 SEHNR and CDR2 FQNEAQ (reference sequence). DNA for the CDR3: TGTGCCAGCAGCTTCATGACAGGGGGCATTAGCACAGATACGCAGTATTTT. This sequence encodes CASSFMTGGISTDTQYF.

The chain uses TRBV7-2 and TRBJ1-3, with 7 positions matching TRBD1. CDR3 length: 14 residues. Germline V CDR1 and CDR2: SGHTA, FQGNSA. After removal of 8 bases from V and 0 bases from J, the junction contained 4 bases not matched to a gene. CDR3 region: CASEPGGSGNTIYF. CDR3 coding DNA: TGTGCCAGCGAGCCAGGGGGCTCTGGAAACACCATATATTTT.

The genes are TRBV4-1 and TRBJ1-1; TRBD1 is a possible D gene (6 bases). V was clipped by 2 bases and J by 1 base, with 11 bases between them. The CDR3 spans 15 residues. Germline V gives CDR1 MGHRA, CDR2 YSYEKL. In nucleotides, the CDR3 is TGCGCCAGCAGCCAATTTCTGGGGGCGAACACTGAAGCTTTCTTT. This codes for CASSQFLGANTEAFF.

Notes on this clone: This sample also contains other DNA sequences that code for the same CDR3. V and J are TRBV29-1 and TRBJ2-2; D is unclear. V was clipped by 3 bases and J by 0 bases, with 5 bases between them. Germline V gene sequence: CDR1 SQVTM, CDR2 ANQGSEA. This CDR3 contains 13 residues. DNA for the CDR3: TGCAGCGTTGATTGGACGAACACCGGGGAGCTGTTTTTT. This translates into CSVDWTNTGELFF.

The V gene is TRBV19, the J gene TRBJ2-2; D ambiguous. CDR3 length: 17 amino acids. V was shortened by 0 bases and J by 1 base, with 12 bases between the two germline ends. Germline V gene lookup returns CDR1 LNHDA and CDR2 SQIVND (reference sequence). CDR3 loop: CASSIEIALLNTGELFF. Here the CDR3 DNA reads TGTGCCAGTAGTATAGAAATAGCACTTCTGAACACCGGGGAGCTGTTTTTT. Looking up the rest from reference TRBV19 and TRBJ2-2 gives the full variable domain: DGGITQSPKYLFRKEGQNVTLSCEQNLNHDAMYWYRQDPGQGLRLIYYSQIVNDFQKGDIAEGYSVSREKKESFPLTVTSAQKNPTAFYLCASSIEIALLNTGELFFGEGSRLTVL.

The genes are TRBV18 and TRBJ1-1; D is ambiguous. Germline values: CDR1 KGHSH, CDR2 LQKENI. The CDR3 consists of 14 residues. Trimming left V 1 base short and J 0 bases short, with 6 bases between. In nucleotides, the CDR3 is TGTGCCAGCTCACCACGCAGCCTGAACACTGAAGCTTTCTTT. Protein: CASSPRSLNTEAFF. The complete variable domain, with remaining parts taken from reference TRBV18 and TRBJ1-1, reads NAGVMQNPRHLVRRRGQEARLRCSPMKGHSHVYWYRQLPEEGLKFMVYLQKENIIDESGMPKERFSAEFPKEGPSILRIQQVVRGDSAAYFCASSPRSLNTEAFFGQGTRLTVV.

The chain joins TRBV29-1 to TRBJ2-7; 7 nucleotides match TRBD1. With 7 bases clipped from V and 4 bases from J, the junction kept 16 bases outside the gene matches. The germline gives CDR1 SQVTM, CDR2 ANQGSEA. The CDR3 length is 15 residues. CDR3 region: CSGLLPGQSGYEQYF. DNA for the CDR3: TGCAGCGGCCTGTTACCGGGACAGAGTGGGTACGAGCAGTACTTC.

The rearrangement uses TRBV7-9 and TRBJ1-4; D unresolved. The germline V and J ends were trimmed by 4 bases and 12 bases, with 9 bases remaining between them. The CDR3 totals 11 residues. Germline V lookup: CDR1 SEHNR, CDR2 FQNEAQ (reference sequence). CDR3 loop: CASSSSGELFF. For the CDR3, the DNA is TGTGCCAGCAGCTCATCTGGTGAACTGTTTTTT.

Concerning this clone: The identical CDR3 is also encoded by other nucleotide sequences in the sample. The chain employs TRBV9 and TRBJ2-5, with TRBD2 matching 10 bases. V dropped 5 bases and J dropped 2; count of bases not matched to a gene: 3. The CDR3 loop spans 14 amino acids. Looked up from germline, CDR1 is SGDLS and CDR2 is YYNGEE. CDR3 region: CASSPTSGQETQYF. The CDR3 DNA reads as TGTGCCAGCAGTCCGACTAGCGGGCAAGAGACCCAGTACTTC.

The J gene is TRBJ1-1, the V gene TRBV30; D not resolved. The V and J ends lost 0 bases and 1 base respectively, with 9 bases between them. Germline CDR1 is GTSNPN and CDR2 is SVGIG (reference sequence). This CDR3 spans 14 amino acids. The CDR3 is CAWSVRGQNTEAFF. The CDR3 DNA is TGTGCCTGGAGTGTACGGGGTCAGAACACTGAAGCTTTCTTT.

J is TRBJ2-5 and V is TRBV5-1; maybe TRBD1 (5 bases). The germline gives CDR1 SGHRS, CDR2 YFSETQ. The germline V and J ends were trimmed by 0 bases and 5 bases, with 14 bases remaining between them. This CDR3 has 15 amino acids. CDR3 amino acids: CASSLAQGQGETQYF. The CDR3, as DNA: TGCGCCAGCAGCTTGGCTCAGGGTCAAGGGGAGACCCAGTACTTC.

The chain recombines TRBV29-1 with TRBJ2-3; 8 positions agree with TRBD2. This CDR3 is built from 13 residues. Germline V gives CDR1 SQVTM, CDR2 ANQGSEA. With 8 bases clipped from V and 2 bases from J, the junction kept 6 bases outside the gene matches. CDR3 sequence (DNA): TGCAGCTCGGGGGGGACGGCCACAGATACGCAGTATTTT. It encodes CSSGGTATDTQYF.

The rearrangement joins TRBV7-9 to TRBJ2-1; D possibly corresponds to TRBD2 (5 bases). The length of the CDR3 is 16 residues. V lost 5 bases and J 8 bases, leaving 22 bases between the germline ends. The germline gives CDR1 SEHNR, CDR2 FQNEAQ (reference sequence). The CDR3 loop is CASSLLGLLSMDEQFF. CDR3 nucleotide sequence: TGTGCCAGCAGCCTCCTTGGACTTCTCTCTATGGATGAGCAGTTCTTC.

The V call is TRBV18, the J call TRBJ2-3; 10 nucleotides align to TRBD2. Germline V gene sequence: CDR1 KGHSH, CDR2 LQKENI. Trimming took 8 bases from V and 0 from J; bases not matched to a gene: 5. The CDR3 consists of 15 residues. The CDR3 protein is CASTQLAGSTDTQYF. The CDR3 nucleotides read TGTGCCAGCACACAACTAGCGGGGAGCACAGATACGCAGTATTTT.

DNA for the CDR3: TGCGCCAGCAGCCAAGAGTCTGGGTTTGGCGGCTACACCTTC. This encodes CASSQESGFGGYTF. V is TRBV4-3 and J is TRBJ1-2; D is unresolved. This CDR3 comprises 14 residues. Germline CDR1 and CDR2: LGHNA and YSLEER. The V and J ends lost 0 bases and 8 bases respectively, with 13 bases between them.

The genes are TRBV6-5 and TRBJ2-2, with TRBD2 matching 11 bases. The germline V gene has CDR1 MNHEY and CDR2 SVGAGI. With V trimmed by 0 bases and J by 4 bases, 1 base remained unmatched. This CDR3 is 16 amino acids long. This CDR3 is CASSYSSGRATGELFF. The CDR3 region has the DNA TGTGCCAGCAGTTACTCTAGCGGGAGGGCCACCGGGGAGCTGTTTTTT.

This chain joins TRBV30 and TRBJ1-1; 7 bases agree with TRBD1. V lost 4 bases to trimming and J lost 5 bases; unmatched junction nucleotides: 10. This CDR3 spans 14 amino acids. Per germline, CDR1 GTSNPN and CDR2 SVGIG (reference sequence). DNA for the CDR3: TGTGCCTGGACCAGAGCAGGGGGAGGGACTGAAGCTTTCTTT. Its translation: CAWTRAGGGTEAFF.

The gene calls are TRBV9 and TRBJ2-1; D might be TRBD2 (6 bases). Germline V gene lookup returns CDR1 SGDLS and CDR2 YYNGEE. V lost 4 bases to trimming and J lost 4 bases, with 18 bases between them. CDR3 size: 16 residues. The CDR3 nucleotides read TGTGCCAGCAGCCCTCAGGAGGGGTTTCGTTACAATGAGCAGTTCTTC. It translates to CASSPQEGFRYNEQFF.

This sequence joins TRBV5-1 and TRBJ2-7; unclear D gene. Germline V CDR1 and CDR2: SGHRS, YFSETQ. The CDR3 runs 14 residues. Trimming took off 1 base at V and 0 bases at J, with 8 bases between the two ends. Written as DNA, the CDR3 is TGCGCCAGCAGCTTGTTTACGGTCTCCTACGAGCAGTACTTC. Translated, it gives CASSLFTVSYEQYF.

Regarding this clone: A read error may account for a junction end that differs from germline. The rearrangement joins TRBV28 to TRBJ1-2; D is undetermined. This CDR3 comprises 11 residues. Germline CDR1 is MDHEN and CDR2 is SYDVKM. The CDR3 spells CASSSKSRKGF. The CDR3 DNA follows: TGTGCCAGCAGTTCAAAGTCCCGAAAGGGCTTC.

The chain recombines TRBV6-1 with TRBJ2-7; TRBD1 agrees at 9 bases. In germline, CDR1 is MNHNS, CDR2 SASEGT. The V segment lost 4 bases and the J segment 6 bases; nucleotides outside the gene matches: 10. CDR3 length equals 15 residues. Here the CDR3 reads CASSVSGTGSGEQYF. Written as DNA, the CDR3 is TGTGCCAGCAGTGTTTCCGGGACAGGGTCGGGCGAGCAGTACTTC.

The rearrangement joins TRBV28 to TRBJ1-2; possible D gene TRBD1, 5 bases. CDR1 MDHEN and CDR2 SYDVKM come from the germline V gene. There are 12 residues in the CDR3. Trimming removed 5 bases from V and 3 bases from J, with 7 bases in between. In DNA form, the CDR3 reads TGTGCCAGCAGTCCAGGGTACTATGGCTACACCTTC. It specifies CASSPGYYGYTF.

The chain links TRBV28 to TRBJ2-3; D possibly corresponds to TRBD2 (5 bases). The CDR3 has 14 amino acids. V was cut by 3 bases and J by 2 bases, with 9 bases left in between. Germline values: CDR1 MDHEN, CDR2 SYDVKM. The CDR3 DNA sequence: TGTGCCAGCAGTTTGGCCGGGATCACAGATACGCAGTATTTT. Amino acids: CASSLAGITDTQYF. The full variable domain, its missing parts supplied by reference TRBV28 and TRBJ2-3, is DVKVTQSSRYLVKRTGEKVFLECVQDMDHENMFWYRQDPGLGLRLIYFSYDVKMKEKGDIPEGYSVSREKKERFSLILESASTNQTSMYLCASSLAGITDTQYFGPGTRLTVL.